This is a list of T cell receptor beta chains from one sample in a study of long-term antiretroviral therapy in people with HIV. This table comes from immunoSEQ multiplex PCR, and its TCRdb copy is limited to in-frame clones, with some not included. The sample gives over 25,000 clones, 95% to 98% of which show up once; approximately 1.9% is in the top ten. The sequencing used unsorted PBMCs, collected 7.6 years after starting antiretroviral therapy. The receptors were gathered from a man aged 25-45 years with HIV. Both conserved end residues are part of each CDR3. Each record gives: CDR3 length, V gene, J gene, D gene, clone size, CDR3 protein, CDR3 DNA. D genes are given only for firm matches. Only part of the rows carry a size: once, few, many, or a class if the clone is expanded.

15,TRBV5-1,TRBJ2-7,TRBD1,NA,CASSLVGPQGDEQYF,TGCGCCAGCAGCTTGGTGGGCCCCCAGGGGGACGAGCAGTACTTC
17,TRBV9,TRBJ1-3,NA,NA,CASSLLGTVSSGNTIYF,TGTGCCAGCAGCCTATTAGGTACCGTAAGCTCTGGAAACACCATATATTTT
14,TRBV12-5,TRBJ2-2,NA,NA,CASGFEGYTGELFF,TGTGCTAGTGGTTTCGAGGGATACACCGGGGAGCTGTTTTTT
11,TRBV2,TRBJ2-7,NA,NA,CASSALYEQYF,TGTGCCAGCAGTGCCCTCTACGAGCAGTACTTC
15,TRBV19,TRBJ1-1,TRBD1,NA,CASSTKGGSFTEAFF,TGTGCCAGTAGTACCAAAGGGGGCTCCTTTACTGAAGCTTTCTTT
16,TRBV7-9,TRBJ2-1,TRBD2,NA,CASSPSRLAVNNEQFF,TGTGCCAGCTCCCCCTCCCGACTAGCGGTAAACAATGAGCAGTTCTTC
12,TRBV30,TRBJ2-7,NA,once,CAWSVGPYEQYF,TGTGCCTGGAGTGTAGGTCCCTACGAGCAGTACTTC
13,TRBV6-6,TRBJ1-2,NA,NA,CASSYSREGGYTF,TGTGCCAGCAGTTACTCCAGGGAGGGTGGCTACACCTTC
14,TRBV6-5,TRBJ2-5,NA,NA,CASSYSQDQETQYF,TGTGCCAGCAGTTACTCACAGGACCAAGAGACCCAGTACTTC
14,TRBV16,TRBJ1-1,NA,NA,CASSLTGRNTEAFF,TGTGCCAGCAGCCTGACCGGTCGAAACACTGAAGCTTTCTTT
17,TRBV13,TRBJ1-5,NA,NA,CASSLGATGSYNQPQHF,TGTGCCAGCAGCTTAGGAGCAACAGGGTCCTACAATCAGCCCCAGCATTTT